Presented here are 27 T cell receptor beta chains from one specimen sequenced in a study of T cells in pancreatic ductal adenocarcinoma. Surgery without prior neoadjuvant therapy was the treatment of the selected pancreatic ductal adenocarcinoma patients. Generated by immunoSEQ multiplex PCR, the TCRdb table keeps only in-frame clones and is missing some. The sample contains more than 85,000 clones, about 95% of which appear only once. Material: PBMCs. Receptors were obtained from a human donor with pancreatic ductal adenocarcinoma.

The V gene is TRBV5-1, the J gene TRBJ2-1; 8 bases are a match to TRBD2. CDR3 length equals 18 residues. Trimming removed 3 bases from V and 0 bases from J; junction bases left unmatched: 11. Germline V lookup: CDR1 SGHRS, CDR2 YFSETQ. CDR3 in DNA: TGCGCCAGCAGCTACCCCCGGGGGGGACAAAGCTCCTACAATGAGCAGTTCTTC. Residues: CASSYPRGGQSSYNEQFF.

The rearrangement links TRBV7-9 to TRBJ1-1; TRBD1 might be the D (6 bases). Germline V gene sequence: CDR1 SEHNR, CDR2 FQNEAQ (reference sequence). Trimming removed 11 bases at V and 2 bases at J, with 15 bases between. This CDR3 contains 13 residues. CDR3 loop: CASQGIQNTEAFF. The CDR3 DNA reads as TGTGCCTCCCAGGGGATACAAAACACTGAAGCTTTCTTT.

The rearrangement uses TRBV7-3 and TRBJ1-1; D remains unclear. From germline, CDR1 is SGHTA and CDR2 FQGTGA. V was clipped by 4 bases and J by 4 bases, with 16 bases between them. This CDR3 has 15 amino acids. CDR3 sequence (DNA): TGTGCCAGCAGCTCCCAACCTACAGAGCTCACTGAAGCTTTCTTT. It codes for CASSSQPTELTEAFF.

V usage is TRBV19 and J usage is TRBJ1-2, with D possibly being TRBD1 (5 bases). Germline CDR1 is LNHDA and CDR2 is SQIVND (reference sequence). The CDR3 loop spans 15 amino acids. Trimming took off 3 bases at V and 5 bases at J, with 16 bases between the two ends. CDR3 in amino acids: CASSIAGAGNYGYTF. CDR3 nucleotide sequence: TGTGCCAGTAGTATCGCCGGGGCGGGGAATTATGGCTACACCTTC. Filled out from reference TRBV19 and TRBJ1-2, the complete variable domain reads DGGITQSPKYLFRKEGQNVTLSCEQNLNHDAMYWYRQDPGQGLRLIYYSQIVNDFQKGDIAEGYSVSREKKESFPLTVTSAQKNPTAFYLCASSIAGAGNYGYTFGSGTRLTVV.

The chain is built from TRBV4-3 and TRBJ1-3; the D is unclear. Germline values: CDR1 LGHNA, CDR2 YSLEER. This CDR3 is built from 16 residues. V was trimmed by 0 bases and J by 0 bases, leaving 9 bases between them. The CDR3 nucleotides read TGCGCCAGCAGCCAAGATCGAGAGAGCTCTGGAAACACCATATATTTT. Translating gives CASSQDRESSGNTIYF.

J is TRBJ2-3 and V is TRBV30, with D hard to call. V lost 2 bases and J 1 base, leaving 10 bases between the germline ends. CDR3 length: 14 residues. Germline V gene sequence: CDR1 GTSNPN, CDR2 SVGIG (reference sequence). The CDR3 spells CAWSHAVGTDTQYF. DNA of the CDR3: TGTGCCTGGAGTCATGCGGTGGGCACAGATACGCAGTATTTT.

The V gene is TRBV27, the J gene TRBJ2-5; 9 bases align to TRBD1. CDR1 and CDR2 (germline): MNHEY, SMNVEV (reference sequence). V shed 5 bases, J shed 3 bases, and the junction held 4 bases outside the gene matches. This CDR3 comprises 14 residues. The CDR3 reads CASSRDRDEETQYF. For the CDR3, the DNA is TGTGCCAGCAGTCGGGACAGGGACGAAGAGACCCAGTACTTC.

This clone was seen more than once but under ten times. The V gene is TRBV18, the J gene TRBJ1-2, with TRBD1 as a possible D gene (5 bases). With 0 bases removed from V and 7 bases from J, the gap between germline ends came to 9 bases. Germline assignment: CDR1 KGHSH and CDR2 LQKENI. The CDR3 runs to 13 residues. CDR3 in amino acids: CASSPPGGAGYTF. CDR3 nucleotide sequence: TGTGCCAGCTCACCACCGGGGGGAGCTGGCTACACCTTC.

The genes are TRBV7-9 and TRBJ2-3; D remains ambiguous. The CDR3 is made up of 13 amino acids. V lost 3 bases, J lost 1 base, and 5 bases lay in between. From germline, CDR1 is SEHNR and CDR2 FQNEAQ (reference sequence). CDR3 residues: CASSLGGTDTQYF. The DNA for the CDR3 is TGTGCCAGCAGCTTGGGCGGCACAGATACGCAGTATTTT.

The CDR3 DNA follows: TGCGCCAGCAGCTTGAAACCTTTGTCAGGGGACACTGAAGCTTTCTTT. Its translation is CASSLKPLSGDTEAFF. The chain combines TRBV5-1 with TRBJ1-1, with D perhaps matching TRBD1 (6 bases). This CDR3 region has 16 residues. Trimming stripped 1 base from V and 3 bases from J, with 16 bases between. Germline CDR1 and CDR2: SGHRS and YFSETQ.

This clone showed up just a few times. The chain recombines TRBV18 with TRBJ2-7, with 8 bases lining up with TRBD1. The CDR3 is 14 amino acids. Germline V gene lookup returns CDR1 KGHSH and CDR2 LQKENI. Germline trimming cut 2 bases from V and 1 base from J; bases unmatched to any gene: 1. The CDR3 protein is CASSPDRGSYEQYF. The DNA of the CDR3 is TGTGCCAGCTCACCAGACAGGGGTTCCTACGAGCAGTACTTC.

The chain joins TRBV10-3 to TRBJ1-5, with D possibly matching TRBD1 (5 bases). The CDR3 has 13 amino acids. Germline V CDR1 and CDR2: ENHRY, SYGVKD. V lost 7 bases and J 5 bases, leaving 12 bases between the germline ends. This CDR3 reads CAINQDTDQPQHF. CDR3 nucleotides: TGTGCCATCAACCAGGACACCGATCAGCCCCAGCATTTT.

CDR3 protein: CASSPQGSGNTGELFF. DNA of the CDR3: TGTGCCAGCTCCCCCCAAGGGAGCGGGAACACCGGGGAGCTGTTTTTT. The chain has TRBV18 and TRBJ2-2, with a weak D call TRBD2 (5 bases). The CDR3 runs to 16 residues. Germline loops: CDR1 KGHSH, CDR2 LQKENI. The germline V and J ends were trimmed by 6 bases and 1 base, with 15 bases remaining between them.

The genes are TRBV7-3 and TRBJ2-1, with D unclear. Deletions cut 5 bases from V and 9 bases from J, with 17 bases between. The length of the CDR3 is 14 residues. Germline-derived CDR1 and CDR2 are SGHTA and FQGTGA. This chain's CDR3 is CASSPNAGTSEQFF. In DNA form, the CDR3 reads TGTGCCAGCAGCCCCAACGCAGGAACGAGTGAGCAGTTCTTC.

This chain uses TRBV19 with TRBJ2-3; 7 nucleotides agree with TRBD2. The germline CDR1 and CDR2 sequences are LNHDA and SQIVND (reference sequence). The V segment lost 6 bases and the J segment 6 bases; nucleotides outside the gene matches: 9. The CDR3 covers 14 residues. The CDR3 reads CASSRTSLADTQYF. The CDR3 nucleotides are TGTGCCAGTAGCCGGACTAGTTTAGCGGATACGCAGTATTTT.

The chain joins TRBV5-1 to TRBJ2-3, with a weak D call TRBD2 (5 bases). V was cut by 0 bases and J by 1 base, with 12 bases left in between. The CDR3 spans 16 residues. Looked up from germline, CDR1 is SGHRS and CDR2 is YFSETQ. In DNA form, the CDR3 reads TGCGCCAGCAGCTTGGCGCCGGGATCGGGCACAGATACGCAGTATTTT. Translating it yields CASSLAPGSGTDTQYF.

This clone has a handful of counts. The chain has TRBV27 and TRBJ1-1; 9 bases agree with TRBD1. The V and J ends lost 3 bases and 6 bases, in that order; junction bases with no gene match: 5. Germline CDR1 is MNHEY and CDR2 is SMNVEV (reference sequence). The CDR3 has 14 residues. The CDR3 region has the DNA TGTGCCAGCAGTTTCCGGACAGGGGCGCCTGAAGCTTTCTTT. Translated, it gives CASSFRTGAPEAFF.

The chain carries TRBV27 and TRBJ2-5, with 7 bases aligning to TRBD2. The CDR3 is 14 residues long. With 2 bases clipped from V and 5 bases from J, the junction kept 5 bases outside the gene matches. CDR1 MNHEY and CDR2 SMNVEV come from the germline V gene (reference sequence). The CDR3 nucleotides are TGTGCCAGCAGTTTAGCGGGACTAAGTGAGACCCAGTACTTC. This translates into CASSLAGLSETQYF.

This chain joins TRBV5-1 and TRBJ2-5, with 8 bases lining up with TRBD2. Trimming at V came to 0 bases and at J to 3 bases, leaving 1 base not matched to a gene. This CDR3 comprises 14 residues. Germline assignment: CDR1 SGHRS and CDR2 YFSETQ. CDR3 in DNA: TGCGCCAGCAGCTTGGTCGGGAGGGAAGAGACCCAGTACTTC. It specifies CASSLVGREETQYF.

CDR3 region: CASSFETGGLTEAFF. DNA of the CDR3: TGTGCCAGCAGCTTCGAGACAGGGGGCCTGACTGAAGCTTTCTTT. The chain joins TRBV7-9 to TRBJ1-1; 10 bases are a match to TRBD1. CDR3 length: 15 amino acids. Germline assignment: CDR1 SEHNR and CDR2 FQNEAQ (reference sequence). J lost 5 bases, V lost 3 bases, and 6 bases had no gene match.

The CDR3 DNA is TGTGCCAGCAGCAAAAGCCCGGGACTAGCGGGAGGGGAGGCCGGGGAGCTGTTTTTT. It yields the protein CASSKSPGLAGGEAGELFF. The rearrangement uses TRBV21-1 and TRBJ2-2; no check of the table's D call, TRBD2, against the DNA was made. TRBV21-1 corresponds to a pseudogene. This CDR3 has 19 amino acids.

This clone has just one count. The chain recombines TRBV27 with TRBJ1-1, with 8 nucleotides matching TRBD1. The CDR3 loop spans 14 amino acids. The germline V gene encodes CDR1 MNHEY and CDR2 SMNVEV (reference sequence). V dropped 5 bases and J dropped 5; count of bases not matched to a gene: 7. The DNA for the CDR3 is TGTGCCAGCAGTCGCAGGGGGCGCGGGACTGAAGCTTTCTTT. Translation: CASSRRGRGTEAFF.

The CDR3 protein is CASSYDSSYEQYF. DNA for the CDR3: TGTGCCAGCAGTTACGACAGCTCCTACGAGCAGTACTTC. This chain connects TRBV6-5 to TRBJ2-7; perhaps TRBD1 as D (5 bases). Trimming took off 2 bases at V and 0 bases at J, with 5 bases between the two ends. The CDR3 spans 13 residues. Germline V gene data show CDR1 as MNHEY and CDR2 as SVGAGI.

V is TRBV6-1 and J is TRBJ1-5; D is ambiguous. Germline CDR1 MNHNS, CDR2 SASEGT. The ends were cut back, 1 base at V and 7 bases at J, with 8 bases in the middle. The CDR3 has 13 amino acids. DNA of the CDR3: TGTGCCAGCAGTGAAGGCGGTATCCAGCCCCAGCATTTT. Translated, it gives CASSEGGIQPQHF.

This clone was recorded only once. The rearrangement links TRBV7-2 to TRBJ2-3; 11 bases match TRBD2. After removal of 6 bases from V and 4 bases from J, the junction contained 9 bases not matched to a gene. Per the germline V gene, CDR1 is SGHTA and CDR2 is FQGNSA. There are 16 residues in the CDR3. The CDR3 protein is CASSYIAGGVSDTQYF. DNA for the CDR3: TGTGCCAGCAGTTATATAGCGGGAGGGGTATCAGATACGCAGTATTTT.

V gene TRBV27 combines with J gene TRBJ2-2; possible D gene TRBD1, 5 bases. Trimming removed 5 bases from V and 6 bases from J, with 22 bases in between. This CDR3 contains 17 residues. The V gene's germline CDR1 is MNHEY and CDR2 SMNVEV (reference sequence). The CDR3 nucleotides read TGTGCCAGCAGTGTAAGGGGTAGGGTCCCCGTCCCCGGGGAGCTGTTTTTT. The encoded protein is CASSVRGRVPVPGELFF.

The CDR3 spells CASSLGRGRGNEQFF. Here the CDR3 DNA reads TGTGCCAGCAGCTTAGGTAGAGGGAGGGGCAATGAGCAGTTCTTC. The rearrangement links TRBV11-3 to TRBJ2-1; TRBD2 matches at 7 bases. V shed 1 base, J shed 6 bases, and the junction held 6 bases outside the gene matches. The CDR3 loop spans 15 amino acids. The germline V gene has CDR1 SGHNT and CDR2 YENEEA.